This TCR beta chain was profiled in a study of cytomegalovirus exposure and HLA in healthy donors. Study-wide background: Early release data held tens of millions of unique TCRs from HLA-typed donors.

General study points: TCR sequences were mostly rare, though some public TCRs occurred in many donors.

In the case of this clone: What it recognizes is unknown.

The PCR had 60 Vbeta and 13 Jbeta primers. Produced via immunoSEQ multiplex PCR; TCRdb's table is partial and in-frame only. This repertoire includes about 120,000 clones. Trimming left V 8 bases short and J 4 bases short, with 15 bases between. There are 13 residues in the CDR3. Germline CDR1 GTSNPN, CDR2 SVGIG (reference sequence). This sequence joins TRBV30 and TRBJ2-1; D unresolved. The clonotype originates from a man aged 18 to 29 in good health and CMV-seronegative. Sequencing used PBMCs. CDR3 nucleotides: TGTGCCGGCCTCATTACTAATTACAATGAGCAGTTCTTC. Its translation: CAGLITNYNEQFF.